The 15 T cell receptor beta chains below come from one sample, sequenced in a study of shared clonotypes between healthy human individuals (dated by TCRdb to 2018 to 2020). The library was made by the immunoSEQ multiplex PCR assay. TCRdb took over this immuneACCESS table, retaining in-frame rearrangements with V and J assigned. Such tables are incomplete; in checked studies, under half of the missing clones stem from an unresolved V gene, and the remainder is unexplained. Recorded for this sample are about 1 million clones; roughly 80% of them occurred a single time. Roughly 1.4% of the sample is in the top ten clones. Specimen: memory CD4+ T cells sorted from blood. Per the publication, the cell subset or site label means: CD45RA-negative fraction. The receptors were gathered from a man aged 18 to 29 in good health.

This clone was seen a few times. The rearrangement uses TRBV11-2 and TRBJ2-7, with 10 bases fitting TRBD1. From germline, CDR1 is SGHAT and CDR2 FQNNGV. The CDR3 contains 17 residues. Trimming cost V 2 bases and J 7 bases; bases outside gene matches: 14. The CDR3 loop reads CASSLYTPGTGAREQYF. The CDR3 nucleotides are TGTGCCAGCAGCTTATATACTCCCGGGACAGGGGCGCGGGAGCAGTACTTC.

This clone was recorded once. The chain combines TRBV28 with TRBJ2-4; 12 positions match TRBD2. This CDR3 region has 18 residues. The germline V gene has CDR1 MDHEN and CDR2 SYDVKM. J gave up 0 bases and V 2 bases, and 5 bases lay outside the gene matches. The chain's CDR3 is CASSLGLAGTIAKNIQYF. The CDR3 DNA sequence: TGTGCCAGCAGTTTAGGACTAGCGGGAACCATAGCCAAAAACATTCAGTACTTC.

This clone showed up just once. The chain has TRBV7-8 and TRBJ2-7; 8 positions agree with TRBD1. J gave up 5 bases and V 1 base, and 10 bases lay outside the gene matches. In germline, CDR1 is SGHVS, CDR2 FQNEAQ. The CDR3 has 16 amino acids. CDR3 loop: CASSLGRTGLWDEQYF. DNA of the CDR3: TGTGCCAGCAGCTTAGGTCGGACAGGGCTGTGGGACGAGCAGTACTTC.

The chain carries TRBV7-2 and TRBJ2-7, with D tentatively TRBD2 (6 bases). Trimming left V 5 bases short and J 3 bases short, with 14 bases between. Germline loops: CDR1 SGHTA, CDR2 FQGNSA. The CDR3 is 14 amino acids. CDR3 protein: CASSNKPGDYEQYF. CDR3 nucleotide sequence: TGTGCCAGCAGCAACAAACCGGGAGACTACGAGCAGTACTTC.

V gene TRBV7-2 combines with J gene TRBJ2-7; TRBD1 is a possible D gene (5 bases). Trimming took 4 bases from V and 4 from J, leaving 11 bases between them. Germline CDR1 and CDR2: SGHTA and FQGNSA. The CDR3 spans 13 residues. The CDR3 bases are TGTGCCAGCAGCTCTGACAGATCATACGAGCAGTACTTC. This codes for CASSSDRSYEQYF.

The chain joins TRBV6-1 to TRBJ2-3; D unclear. This CDR3 contains 13 residues. The ends were cut back, 6 bases at V and 1 base at J, with 8 bases in the middle. Germline CDR1 MNHNS, CDR2 SASEGT. The CDR3 region has the DNA TGTGCCAGCAGCGTTAGGGGCACAGATACGCAGTATTTT. Protein: CASSVRGTDTQYF.

The chain couples TRBV7-2 to TRBJ2-5; 7 nucleotides align to TRBD2. There are 14 residues in the CDR3. CDR1 and CDR2 (germline): SGHTA, FQGNSA. V dropped 1 base and J dropped 10; count of bases not matched to a gene: 9. The chain's CDR3 is CASSLGTSNLIQYF. CDR3 coding DNA: TGTGCCAGCAGCTTAGGGACTAGTAATCTCATCCAGTACTTC.

This clone was observed once. The chain links TRBV10-3 to TRBJ1-2; 10 nucleotides line up with TRBD1. V lost 0 bases to trimming and J lost 4 bases; unmatched junction nucleotides: 5. The CDR3 loop spans 16 amino acids. Germline values: CDR1 ENHRY, CDR2 SYGVKD. The CDR3 loop reads CAISESGTGAIYGYTF. The CDR3 DNA reads as TGTGCCATCAGTGAGTCCGGGACAGGGGCCATCTATGGCTACACCTTC.

The rearrangement uses TRBV18 and TRBJ1-1; D uncertain. The germline V and J ends were trimmed by 0 bases and 6 bases, with 8 bases remaining between them. Germline V gives CDR1 KGHSH, CDR2 LQKENI. The CDR3 has 13 amino acids. CDR3 amino acids: CASSPPAGSEAFF. DNA of the CDR3: TGTGCCAGCTCACCACCGGCCGGGTCTGAAGCTTTCTTT.

The chain carries TRBV7-2 and TRBJ2-1; a weak D match, TRBD1 (6 bases). V was cut by 3 bases and J by 6 bases, with 12 bases left in between. This CDR3 is 14 amino acids long. Per germline, CDR1 SGHTA and CDR2 FQGNSA. The CDR3 DNA follows: TGTGCCAGCAGCTTTACCGGGACAAGCAATGAGCAGTTCTTC. Protein product: CASSFTGTSNEQFF.

This chain joins TRBV27 and TRBJ2-6, with D unclear. This CDR3 region has 14 residues. V was shortened by 5 bases and J by 0 bases, with 5 bases between the two germline ends. CDR1 and CDR2 from the germline V gene are MNHEY and SMNVEV (reference sequence). In nucleotides, the CDR3 is TGTGCCAGCAGTGCGAGCTCTGGGGCCAACGTCCTGACTTTC. Translating it yields CASSASSGANVLTF.

As to this clone: Different DNA sequences within this sample yield the same CDR3. This chain uses TRBV5-1 with TRBJ2-5; 9 bases line up with TRBD2. Germline V gives CDR1 SGHRS, CDR2 YFSETQ. The CDR3 is made up of 15 amino acids. Trimming cost V 2 bases and J 4 bases; bases outside gene matches: 6. CDR3: CASSLQGAGGETQYF. CDR3 nucleotides: TGCGCCAGCAGCTTACAGGGAGCGGGAGGAGAGACCCAGTACTTC.

This clone came up a few times. The chain joins TRBV7-3 to TRBJ1-5, with D uncertain. Germline V gives CDR1 SGHTA, CDR2 FQGTGA. V lost 1 base to trimming and J lost 6 bases, with 13 bases between them. CDR3 length: 15 residues. The CDR3 DNA reads TGTGCCAGCAGCTTAAATTTATGGAACGCTCAGCCCCAGCATTTT. It specifies CASSLNLWNAQPQHF. Full variable domain (outside the CDR3, taken from reference TRBV7-3 and TRBJ1-5): GAGVSQTPSNKVTEKGKYVELRCDPISGHTALYWYRQSLGQGPEFLIYFQGTGAADDSGLPNDRFFAVRPEGSVSTLKIQRTERGDSAVYLCASSLNLWNAQPQHFGDGTRLSIL.

The rearrangement links TRBV2 to TRBJ2-7; TRBD2 is a possible D gene (5 bases). The CDR3 is 13 amino acids. Deletions cut 8 bases from V and 6 bases from J, with 17 bases between. In germline, CDR1 is SNHLY, CDR2 FYNNEI. CDR3 residues: CASESSFVLEQYF. CDR3 coding DNA: TGTGCCAGCGAGTCTAGCTTTGTTCTCGAGCAGTACTTC.

There are a few counts of this clone. V is TRBV6-5 and J is TRBJ1-1; 8 nucleotides align to TRBD1. CDR3 length equals 15 residues. The trim removed 4 bases at V and 1 base at J, leaving 5 bases unmatched. The V gene's germline CDR1 is MNHEY and CDR2 SVGAGI. CDR3 DNA sequence: TGTGCCAGCAGTTCACTTACAGGGGGGAACACTGAAGCTTTCTTT. Translation gives CASSSLTGGNTEAFF.